What follows are 13 T cell receptor beta chains derived from one specimen sequenced in a study of CXCR3-negative and CXCR3-positive naive CD8 T cells. Study observations and caveats: Researchers report that CXCR3-positive naive cells carry more hydrophobic TRB CDR3s than CXCR3-negative naive cells.

The method, 5' RACE with UMI labels, was used to prepare the TRB cDNA libraries. TCRdb reanalyzed the 5' RACE reads, giving one entry per CDR3 protein sequence and no DNA. The specimen's table records 75,000 to 100,000 distinct CDR3 sequences. What these receptors recognize is not known. The sequencing input was naive CXCR3+ CD8+ T cells from blood. Subset reported: CD45RO-CCR7+CD27+CD95- naive CD8+ T cells expressing CXCR3 (TNR3+). These receptors originate from a human donor in good health. Some clones in this sample may be carry-over from other donors' samples.

The J gene is TRBJ2-7, the V gene TRBV7-9; no DNA is available, so the TRBD2 call from TCRdb remains unchecked. The V gene's germline CDR1 is SEHNR and CDR2 FQNEAQ (reference sequence). The CDR3 spans 16 residues. The CDR3 here is CASSLASSGRGYEQYF.

The CDR3 protein is CASSRGDTGTEAFF. The V gene is TRBV7-6, the J gene TRBJ1-1; TCRdb gives TRBD1 as the D gene, but with no DNA this cannot be confirmed. Per germline, CDR1 SGHVS and CDR2 FNYEAQ. The CDR3 length is 14 residues.

This chain links TRBV27 with TRBJ2-7; the TCRdb call, TRBD2, lacks DNA for checking. The CDR3 has 15 amino acids. Germline V gene lookup returns CDR1 MNHEY and CDR2 SMNVEV (reference sequence). The CDR3 is CASSWGLARVYEQYF.

The V gene is TRBV18, the J gene TRBJ2-7. The CDR3 totals 13 residues. The germline gives CDR1 KGHSH, CDR2 LQKENI. The CDR3 sequence: CASSPQRSYEQYF.

V gene TRBV5-6 combines with J gene TRBJ2-1; TCRdb indicates TRBD2, and absent DNA this call remains unverified. Germline CDR1 reads SGHDT; CDR2 reads YYEEEE. This CDR3 is built from 16 residues. CDR3 loop: CASALGYSGPYNEQFF.

The V and J genes are TRBV5-1 and TRBJ2-5; no DNA is available, so the TRBD2 call from TCRdb remains unchecked. Per the germline V gene, CDR1 is SGHRS and CDR2 is YFSETQ. The CDR3 runs to 16 residues. CDR3 sequence: CASSFEGAGLQETQYF.

This chain connects TRBV25-1 to TRBJ2-5; with no DNA, the TCRdb D assignment of TRBD1 cannot be verified. Germline assignment: CDR1 MGHDK and CDR2 SYGVNS. This CDR3 spans 14 amino acids. The CDR3 region is CASSELGGKESQYF.

This chain joins TRBV12-3 or TRBV12-4 and TRBJ1-1. The CDR3 is 12 amino acids. The CDR3 sequence: CASSWTVPEAFF.

The chain is built from TRBV28 and TRBJ2-7; TCRdb returns TRBD1, unconfirmable since there is no DNA. This CDR3 comprises 12 residues. The germline V gene encodes CDR1 MDHEN and CDR2 SYDVKM. The CDR3 spells CASTTRGDEQYF.

This chain joins TRBV4-1 and TRBJ2-7. The CDR3 length is 13 residues. In germline, CDR1 is MGHRA, CDR2 YSYEKL. The CDR3: CASSQERGYEQYF.

The J gene is TRBJ2-5, the V gene TRBV12-3 or TRBV12-4; checking the TCRdb D call of TRBD1 is not possible without DNA. CDR3 length: 13 amino acids. The CDR3 protein is CASSWDSQETQYF.

This chain uses TRBV23-1 with TRBJ2-1; TCRdb's D call of TRBD2 is untestable without DNA. TRBV23-1 carries the ORF label, with uncertain function. The CDR3 totals 17 residues. Here the CDR3 reads CATKGGAPGGSYNEQFF.

V usage is TRBV11-2 and J usage is TRBJ1-1; TCRdb's D call of TRBD1 is untestable without DNA. Germline V gives CDR1 SGHAT, CDR2 FQNNGV. The CDR3 loop spans 13 amino acids. The CDR3 reads CASSYGQNTEAFF.